This TCR beta chain originates from a study of control samples from healthy donors and cancer patients. Here immunoSEQ multiplex PCR was the method, and the copy in TCRdb shows in-frame clones only, minus some. In the table there are about 180,000 clones, 90% of which are singletons. Germline V gives CDR1 LGHDT, CDR2 YNNKEL (reference sequence). V dropped 1 base and J dropped 5 bases, with 2 bases sitting between them. The CDR3 loop spans 11 amino acids. This clone was counted a single time. The sequence was obtained from a woman in her forties or fifties in good health. The chain uses TRBV3-1 (or the pseudogene TRBV3-2) and TRBJ1-1; no firm D call. Sequenced material: blood. The CDR3 loop reads CASSQATEAFF. The DNA for the CDR3 is TGTGCCAGCAGCCAAGCGACTGAAGCTTTCTTT.